This TCR beta chain emerged from a study of CD8+CD57+ T cells in acquired aplastic anemia. The wider study: Quantities of DNA derived from sorted CD4+ and CD8+ cells averaged roughly 3 ug. Study-level findings and limits: No significant patient-versus-control difference appeared in CD8+ Simpson's diversity. Fewer than 30 shared CD8+ CDR3s appeared highly expressed within patients' immunodominant clones.

Patients included in sequencing had previously demonstrated CD8+CD57+ cell expansion by flow cytometry. A severe acquired aplastic anemia diagnosis applied to all patients. Concerning this clonotype itself: Its cognate antigen is unknown.

The template for TCR beta VDJ and CDR3 sequence profiling was genomic DNA. TCRdb analysed the reads with MiXCR anew, one entry per CDR3 protein. The sample carries over 150,000 distinct CDR3 sequences, roughly 60% recorded once. The CDR3 extends over 12 amino acids. V was shortened by 0 bases and J by 8 bases, with 6 bases between the two germline ends. The V gene's germline CDR1 is SGDLS and CDR2 YYNGEE. Sequenced: sorted CD4+, CD8+, or CD8+CD57+ T cells (not recorded which) from PBMCs. The receptor was isolated from a human donor with aplastic anemia. The chain combines TRBV9 with TRBJ2-1; unclear D gene. CDR3 residues: CASSVDPDEQFF. CDR3 nucleotide sequence: TGTGCCAGCAGCGTAGATCCCGATGAGCAGTTCTTC.